The rows below give T cell receptor beta chains drawn from one sample of a study of T cells in Graves' hyperthyroidism and ophthalmopathy. TCRdb redid the calling of the multiplex PCR reads with MiXCR, one entry per CDR3 protein. The repertoire holds some 700,000 distinct CDR3 sequences, with approximately 15% as singletons. Sequences were obtained from blood. The receptors come from a man in his fifties or sixties with Graves' hyperthyroidism. CDR3s include the opening cysteine and the closing phenylalanine or tryptophan. The D gene is left open where the match is weak. Clone sizes are given selectively: once, few, many, or a class where the clone is expanded.

V gene	clone size	J gene	D gene	CDR3 protein	CDR3 DNA
TRBV6-1	many	TRBJ2-5	.	CATWDPQETQYF	TGTGCCACCTGGGACCCCCAAGAGACCCAGTACTTC
TRBV29-1	few	TRBJ2-3	.	CSVLVLGQRSTQYF	TGCAGCGTTCTTGTCTTAGGACAGAGGTCAACGCAGTATTTT
TRBV6-1	.	TRBJ2-1	TRBD2	CASSESGLAGGRFYNEQFF	TGTGCCAGCAGTGAATCGGGACTAGCGGGAGGTCGGTTCTACAATGAGCAGTTCTTC
TRBV28	many	TRBJ2-2	.	CASSPGPRGNTGELFF	TGTGCCAGCAGCCCGGGTCCTCGGGGGAACACCGGGGAGCTGTTTTTT
TRBV15	.	TRBJ2-7	TRBD1	CATSGTRGQPAYEQYF	TGTGCCACCAGCGGGACCCGGGGACAGCCCGCCTACGAGCAGTACTTC
TRBV24-1	many	TRBJ2-1	TRBD2	CATSVDPGLAWGNEQFF	TGTGCCACCAGTGTTGACCCGGGACTAGCGTGGGGGAATGAGCAGTTCTTC
TRBV11-2	many	TRBJ1-1	.	CASSFEVNTEAFF	TGTGCCAGCAGCTTCGAAGTAAACACTGAAGCTTTCTTT
TRBV28	few	TRBJ1-2	TRBD1	CASSLDPPGQGAGYTF	TGTGCCAGCAGTTTAGACCCCCCTGGACAGGGGGCCGGCTACACCTTC
TRBV14	many	TRBJ2-5	.	CASSLVGWWLKETQYF	TGTGCCAGCAGCCTCGTCGGGTGGTGGTTGAAAGAGACCCAGTACTTC
TRBV27	few	TRBJ2-1	TRBD2	CASSLLAGGPLGFF	TGTGCCAGCAGTTTATTAGCGGGAGGGCCATTAGGGTTCTTC
TRBV2	.	TRBJ1-1	.	CASSGPAGRVNTEAFF	TGTGCCAGCAGTGGGCCTGCGGGCAGGGTCAACACTGAAGCTTTCTTT
TRBV28	many	TRBJ1-4	.	CASSFGTVNEKLFF	TGTGCCAGCAGTTTTGGGACGGTTAATGAAAAACTGTTTTTT
TRBV6-2/TRBV6-3	many	TRBJ1-2	.	CASSHRTDYGYTF	TGTGCCAGCAGCCACCGGACGGACTATGGCTACACCTTC
TRBV7-2	few	TRBJ2-7	TRBD2	CASSRGTSSYEQYF	TGTGCCAGCAGCCGAGGGACTAGCTCCTACGAGCAGTACTTC
TRBV28	many	TRBJ2-7	.	CASSPAAMVSYEQYF	TGTGCCAGCAGTCCGGCTGCCATGGTCTCCTACGAGCAGTACTTC
TRBV7-3	few	TRBJ2-7	TRBD2	CASSSGLAGVNEQYF	TGTGCCAGCAGCTCGGGACTAGCGGGAGTCAACGAGCAGTACTTC
TRBV20-1	.	TRBJ2-7	TRBD2	CSAPPSVAGGFDEQYF	TGCAGTGCCCCCCCTAGCGTAGCGGGAGGCTTCGACGAGCAGTACTTC
TRBV4-3	few	TRBJ2-5	.	CASSHSTSPLETQYF	TGCGCCAGCAGCCACTCGACAAGTCCGTTGGAGACCCAGTACTTC
TRBV20-1	.	TRBJ2-1	TRBD1	CSASKSRDRGMNEQFF	TGCAGTGCTAGTAAATCCCGGGACAGGGGGATGAATGAGCAGTTCTTC
TRBV4-3	once	TRBJ2-2	TRBD2	CASSQDSMGLAGGHTGELFF	TGCGCCAGCAGCCAAGATTCTATGGGACTAGCGGGAGGCCACACCGGGGAGCTGTTTTTT
TRBV3-1	many	TRBJ1-5	.	CASSQTIGSNQPQHF	TGTGCCAGCAGCCAAACAATAGGGAGCAATCAGCCCCAGCATTTT
TRBV6-5	many	TRBJ2-7	.	CASSYSQGYEQYF	TGTGCCAGCAGTTACAGTCAGGGATACGAGCAGTACTTC
TRBV6-1	.	TRBJ2-1	TRBD1	CASSETGGEEQFF	TGTGCCAGCAGCGAAACAGGGGGCGAGGAGCAGTTCTTC
TRBV7-6	.	TRBJ2-3	.	CASSWESGTDTQYF	TGTGCCAGCAGCTGGGAAAGCGGCACAGATACGCAGTATTTT
TRBV6-2/TRBV6-3	few	TRBJ2-1	TRBD1	CASSLRQGLYNEQFF	TGTGCCAGCAGTTTGAGACAGGGGCTGTACAATGAGCAGTTCTTC
TRBV7-9	.	TRBJ1-2	TRBD1	CASSGTDLYGYTF	TGTGCCAGCAGCGGGACAGATCTCTATGGCTACACCTTC
TRBV7-9	many	TRBJ1-1	TRBD1	CASSHLTGGEGEAFF	TGTGCCAGCAGCCACTTGACAGGGGGCGAGGGTGAAGCTTTCTTT
TRBV24-1	.	TRBJ2-1	TRBD2	CATSDHSGRDYNEQFF	TGTGCCACCAGTGACCATAGCGGGAGGGATTACAATGAGCAGTTCTTC
TRBV20-1	many	TRBJ2-1	.	CSARGRDTTHLHEQFF	TGCAGTGCTAGAGGGAGGGATACGACTCACCTCCATGAGCAGTTCTTC
TRBV6-2/TRBV6-3	many	TRBJ1-1	.	CASSLQPTVNTEAFF	TGTGCCAGCAGTTTACAACCGACAGTGAACACTGAAGCTTTCTTT
TRBV6-1	once	TRBJ2-6	TRBD2	CASSEWGGIYSGANVLTF	TGTGCCAGCAGTGAATGGGGGGGGATCTACTCTGGGGCCAACGTCCTGACTTTC
TRBV28	.	TRBJ1-2	.	CASTVGSLPYGYTF	TGTGCCAGCACGGTGGGCAGCCTTCCCTATGGCTACACCTTC
TRBV20-1	.	TRBJ1-5	.	CSARDPQGRGNQPQHF	TGCAGTGCTAGAGATCCCCAGGGTAGGGGCAATCAGCCCCAGCATTTT
TRBV28	many	TRBJ2-7	TRBD2	CASNPPGGSSYEQYF	TGTGCCAGCAACCCCCCGGGGGGGAGCTCCTACGAGCAGTACTTC
TRBV2	many	TRBJ2-7	TRBD1	CASISRTGAPGNYEQYF	TGTGCCAGCATATCGAGGACAGGGGCGCCGGGGAACTACGAGCAGTACTTC
TRBV27	many	TRBJ1-2	.	CASSVAWGNGYTF	TGTGCCAGCAGCGTGGCGTGGGGGAACGGCTACACCTTC
TRBV5-5	many	TRBJ2-2	TRBD1	CASSGWTGSTGELFF	TGTGCCAGCAGCGGATGGACAGGGAGCACCGGGGAGCTGTTTTTT
TRBV7-2	.	TRBJ2-7	TRBD2	CASSSWASGPYEQYF	TGTGCCAGCAGCTCGTGGGCTAGCGGCCCCTACGAGCAGTACTTC
TRBV4-3	few	TRBJ2-5	.	CASSPGQPQGETQYF	TGCGCCAGCAGCCCTGGACAGCCACAAGGAGAGACCCAGTACTTC
TRBV10-3	many	TRBJ2-7	.	CAISESGLGVTQRREQYF	TGTGCCATCAGTGAGTCGGGGCTTGGGGTTACCCAACGCAGGGAGCAGTACTTC
TRBV28	.	TRBJ2-5	TRBD1	CASSSLGQGQETQYF	TGTGCCAGCAGCTCCCTCGGACAGGGCCAAGAGACCCAGTACTTC
TRBV24-1	.	TRBJ1-6	TRBD1	CATSQGSNSPLHF	TGTGCCACCTCACAGGGGTCTAATTCACCCCTCCACTTT
TRBV28	many	TRBJ2-1	.	CANFTRRERHNEQFF	TGTGCCAACTTCACGAGGAGGGAGCGGCACAATGAGCAGTTCTTC
TRBV28	.	TRBJ2-4	TRBD1	CASSLWTGQGGDIQYF	TGTGCCAGCAGTTTATGGACCGGACAGGGCGGCGACATTCAGTACTTC
TRBV6-1	.	TRBJ1-4	.	CASSSQGWSNEKLFF	TGTGCCAGCAGTAGTCAGGGGTGGTCTAATGAAAAACTGTTTTTT
TRBV28	many	TRBJ2-3	.	CASSFRDTQYF	TGTGCCAGCAGTTTTCGAGATACGCAGTATTTT
TRBV20-1	.	TRBJ1-2	.	CSAREWQDLGWGYGYTF	TGCAGTGCTAGAGAATGGCAGGATTTGGGATGGGGCTATGGCTACACCTTC
TRBV11-2	many	TRBJ1-2	TRBD1	CASSLAGTAFAYGYTF	TGTGCCAGCAGCTTAGCCGGGACAGCTTTTGCGTATGGCTACACCTTC
TRBV6-5	.	TRBJ1-6	.	CASSYGDPGSPLHF	TGTGCCAGCAGTTACGGGGATCCGGGTTCACCCCTCCACTTT
TRBV20-1	.	TRBJ2-3	TRBD2	CSASSTSGRSTDTQYF	TGCAGTGCTAGTTCGACTAGCGGGAGAAGCACAGATACGCAGTATTTT